The 17 T cell receptor beta chains presented below share a single source sample, sequenced in a study of T-cell memory formation after mild COVID-19. TCRdb redid the calling of the 5' RACE reads with MiXCR, one entry per CDR3 protein. The profile shows 250,000 to 350,000 distinct CDR3 sequences, roughly an eighth of them singletons. Sequenced input: PBMCs or a T cell subset sorted from them (not recorded which). The receptors were sampled from a man aged 18-30 years who had mild COVID-19 (a few samples of this study predate the infection). Cell type and time point are not known.

In this sample, this clonotype turned up many times. This chain connects TRBV5-1 to TRBJ1-1; D remains unclear. CDR3 size: 14 residues. The V gene's germline CDR1 is SGHRS and CDR2 YFSETQ. The germline V and J ends were trimmed by 1 base and 3 bases, with 10 bases remaining between them. CDR3 region: CASSLRGVDTEAFF. In nucleotides, the CDR3 is TGCGCCAGCAGCTTGCGCGGTGTGGACACTGAAGCTTTCTTT.

The table lists this clonotype with a few counts. Here the CDR3 reads CASTEPPGRGVSYEQYF. CDR3 sequence (DNA): TGTGCCAGCACCGAACCTCCGGGCCGAGGGGTCTCCTACGAGCAGTACTTC. V is TRBV6-2 or TRBV6-3 and J is TRBJ2-7; TRBD1 or TRBD2 may be the D gene (5 bases each). Germline values: CDR1 MNHEY, CDR2 SVGEGT. Trimming shortened V by 7 bases and J by 0 bases, and 22 bases separated the two germline ends. This CDR3 contains 17 residues.

In this sample, this clonotype turned up a few times. Here the CDR3 omits its conserved ending phenylalanine or tryptophan, so a read error is the likely source. No DNA is shown, since the ends of the CDR3 on it are uncertain; the CDR3 is the one TCRdb lists. The chain couples TRBV7-8 to TRBJ2-3; the table assigns TRBD1, which was not confirmed against the DNA. Per the germline V gene, CDR1 is SGHVS and CDR2 is FQNEAQ. The CDR3 spans 11 residues, counting both ends. The CDR3 loop reads CASSLGDTSKM.

Only a few counts were recorded for this clonotype. CDR3 sequence reads: CASSLDPRTGGRAGELFF. The CDR3 nucleotides are TGTGCCAGCAGCTTAGATCCTAGAACAGGGGGAAGGGCCGGGGAGCTGTTTTTT. The rearrangement joins TRBV11-2 to TRBJ2-2, with TRBD1 matching over 8 bases. Germline V gene data show CDR1 as SGHAT and CDR2 as FQNNGV. The V and J ends lost 0 bases and 6 bases, in that order; junction bases with no gene match: 12. This CDR3 contains 18 residues.

V usage is TRBV6-5 and J usage is TRBJ1-6; D gene ambiguous. Per germline, CDR1 MNHEY and CDR2 SVGAGI. This CDR3 spans 15 amino acids. V was clipped by 6 bases and J by 7 bases, with 16 bases between them. The CDR3 DNA sequence: TGTGCCAGCAGCCCGTCGGGGTTGAGGAATTCACCCCTCCACTTT. This codes for CASSPSGLRNSPLHF.

J is TRBJ1-3 and V is TRBV7-9; unclear D gene. The CDR3 extends over 14 amino acids. In germline, CDR1 is SEHNR, CDR2 FQNEAQ (reference sequence). Trimming shortened V by 0 bases and J by 4 bases, and 7 bases separated the two germline ends. The CDR3 sequence: CASSLASNGNTIYF. For the CDR3, the DNA is TGTGCCAGCAGCTTAGCGAGTAACGGAAACACCATATATTTT.

This clonotype has only a few counts. The chain is built from TRBV15 and TRBJ1-1; tentative D call: TRBD1 (6 bases). Germline values: CDR1 LNHNV, CDR2 YYDKDF (reference sequence). Trimming cost V 8 bases and J 0 bases, with 13 bases left between them. This CDR3 comprises 14 residues. CDR3 protein: CATRTGGMNTEAFF. The CDR3 DNA follows: TGTGCCACCCGAACGGGGGGCATGAACACTGAAGCTTTCTTT.

Many counts were recorded for this clonotype. The DNA of the CDR3 is TGTGCCAGCATACTTAGCGGGGGGTACAATGAGCAGTTCTTC. It yields the protein CASILSGGYNEQFF. The chain combines TRBV6-4 with TRBJ2-1, with TRBD2 matching over 10 bases. Germline V CDR1 and CDR2: MRHNA, SNTAGT. The CDR3 loop spans 14 amino acids. J was trimmed by 4 bases and V by 7 bases; bases with no gene match: 4.

A few counts support this clonotype. CDR3 amino acids: CAINGADSGANVLTF. DNA for the CDR3: TGTGCCATCAACGGGGCCGACTCTGGGGCCAACGTCCTGACTTTC. The chain uses TRBV10-3 and TRBJ2-6; D possibly uses TRBD1 or TRBD2 (5 bases each). Germline loops: CDR1 ENHRY, CDR2 SYGVKD. V lost 7 bases and J lost 0, with 10 bases in between. The CDR3 runs 15 residues.

In its sample, this clonotype was seen many times. The chain joins TRBV4-2 to TRBJ2-3; the match to TRBD1 covers 8 bases. CDR1 is LGHNA and CDR2 is YNFKEQ in the germline V gene. V shed 0 bases and J 4 bases; nucleotides not matched to a gene: 6. The CDR3 extends over 16 amino acids. CDR3 residues: CASSQDRQGAADTQYF. In DNA form, the CDR3 reads TGTGCCAGCAGCCAAGATCGGCAGGGGGCCGCAGATACGCAGTATTTT.

A few counts support this clonotype. The chain employs TRBV7-2 and TRBJ1-2, with a possible D match to TRBD1 (6 bases). The CDR3 has 14 amino acids. CDR1 is SGHTA, CDR2 FQGNSA, per germline. Trimming took 1 base from V and 3 from J, leaving 9 bases between them. CDR3 bases: TGTGCCAGCAGCTTAGGGACAGCCTACTATGGCTACACCTTC. Translating it yields CASSLGTAYYGYTF.

The chain carries TRBV19 and TRBJ2-1; TRBD1 or TRBD2 may be the D gene (5 bases each). The CDR3 has 13 amino acids. Germline V gene data show CDR1 as LNHDA and CDR2 as SQIVND (reference sequence). The V and J ends lost 3 bases and 6 bases respectively, with 9 bases between them. CDR3: CASSIGAGNEQFF. The CDR3 DNA follows: TGTGCCAGTAGTATCGGGGCGGGCAATGAGCAGTTCTTC.

The J gene is TRBJ2-1, the V gene TRBV7-6; TRBD1 matches at 12 bases. Germline CDR1 is SGHVS and CDR2 is FNYEAQ. This CDR3 is 16 amino acids long. Unmatched junction bases numbered 7, after V lost 4 bases and J lost 6 bases. CDR3 in amino acids: CASSSRGTGGGNEQFF. The CDR3 DNA is TGTGCCAGCAGCTCCCGGGGGACAGGGGGCGGCAATGAGCAGTTCTTC.

This clonotype was counted only a few times. The chain combines TRBV6-2 or TRBV6-3 with TRBJ2-1; D call uncertain. Per the germline V gene, CDR1 is MNHEY and CDR2 is SVGEGT. The CDR3 is 14 residues long. V was shortened by 7 bases and J by 0 bases, with 10 bases between the two germline ends. The CDR3: CASTLWSSYNEQFF. CDR3 in DNA: TGTGCCAGCACACTGTGGAGCTCCTACAATGAGCAGTTCTTC.

The chain carries TRBV18 and TRBJ1-3; 7 positions agree with TRBD1. The CDR3 is 17 residues long. CDR1 and CDR2 from the germline V gene are KGHSH and LQKENI. Unmatched junction bases numbered 8, after V lost 3 bases and J lost 0 bases. This CDR3 reads CASSPEGQSHSGNTIYF. The CDR3, as DNA: TGTGCCAGCTCACCGGAGGGACAGTCACACTCTGGAAACACCATATATTTT.

The chain links TRBV5-1 to TRBJ1-6; tentatively, D is TRBD1 (5 bases). Trimming shortened V by 1 base and J by 12 bases, and 17 bases separated the two germline ends. The germline V gene encodes CDR1 SGHRS and CDR2 YFSETQ. The CDR3 length is 15 residues. DNA of the CDR3: TGCGCCAGCAGCTTGTCGGGGGAGAGGAGTTTACCCCTCCACTTT. Translating it yields CASSLSGERSLPLHF.

This clonotype was seen only a few times. The rearrangement joins TRBV5-4 to TRBJ2-5; 14 positions match TRBD2. The CDR3 totals 16 residues. Germline V gene data show CDR1 as SGHNT and CDR2 as YYREEE (reference sequence). V lost 4 bases to trimming and J lost 3 bases; unmatched junction nucleotides: 5. The CDR3 region has the DNA TGTGCCAGCAGCCCGGGGACTAGCGGGGGTGAAGAGACCCAGTACTTC. Amino acid sequence: CASSPGTSGGEETQYF. Complete variable domain (other parts from reference TRBV5-4 and TRBJ2-5): ETGVTQSPTHLIKTRGQQVTLRCSSQSGHNTVSWYQQALGQGPQFIFQYYREEENGRGNFPPRFSGLQFPNYSSELNVNALELDDSALYLCASSPGTSGGEETQYFGPGTRLLVL.